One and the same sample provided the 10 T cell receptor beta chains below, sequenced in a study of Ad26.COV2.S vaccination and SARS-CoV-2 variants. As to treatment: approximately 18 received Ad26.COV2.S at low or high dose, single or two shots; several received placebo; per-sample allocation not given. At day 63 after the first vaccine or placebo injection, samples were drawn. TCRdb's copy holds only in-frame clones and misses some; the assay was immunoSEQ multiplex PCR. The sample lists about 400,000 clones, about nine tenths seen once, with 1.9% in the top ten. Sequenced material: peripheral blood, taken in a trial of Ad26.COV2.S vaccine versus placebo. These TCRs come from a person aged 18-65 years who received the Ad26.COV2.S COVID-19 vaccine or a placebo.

In DNA form, the CDR3 reads TGTGCCAGCAGTTACAGGAGGGGGGGAATTAACACTGAAGCTTTCTTT. Its translation: CASSYRRGGINTEAFF. The chain is built from TRBV6-6 and TRBJ1-1; TRBD1 is a possible D gene (6 bases). Germline lookup yields CDR1 MNHNY and CDR2 SVGAGI (reference sequence). The CDR3 is 16 amino acids. V was clipped by 2 bases and J by 2 bases, with 15 bases between them.

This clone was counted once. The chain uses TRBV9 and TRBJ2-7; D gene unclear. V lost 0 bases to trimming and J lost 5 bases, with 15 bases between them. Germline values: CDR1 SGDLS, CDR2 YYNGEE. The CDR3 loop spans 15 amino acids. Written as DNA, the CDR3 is TGTGCCAGCAGCGTAGGACCGTCTAAAAGGAACGAGCAGTACTTC. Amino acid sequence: CASSVGPSKRNEQYF.

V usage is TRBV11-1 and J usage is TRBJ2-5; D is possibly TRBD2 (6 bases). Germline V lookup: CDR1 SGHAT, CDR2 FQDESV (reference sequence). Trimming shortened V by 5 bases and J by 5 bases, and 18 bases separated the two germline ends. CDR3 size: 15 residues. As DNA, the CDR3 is TGTGCCAGCAGCCCGTCGGAGGGACGCTTGGAGACCCAGTACTTC. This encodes CASSPSEGRLETQYF.

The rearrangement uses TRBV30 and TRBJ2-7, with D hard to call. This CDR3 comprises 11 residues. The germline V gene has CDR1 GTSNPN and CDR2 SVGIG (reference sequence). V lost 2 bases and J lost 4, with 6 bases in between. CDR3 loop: CAWSLGYEQYF. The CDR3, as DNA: TGTGCCTGGAGTTTGGGGTACGAGCAGTACTTC.

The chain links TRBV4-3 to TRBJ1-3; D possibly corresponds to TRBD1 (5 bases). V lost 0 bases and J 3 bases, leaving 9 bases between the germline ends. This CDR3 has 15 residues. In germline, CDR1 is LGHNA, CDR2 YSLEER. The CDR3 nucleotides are TGCGCCAGCAGCCAAGATATACAGGATGGAAACACCATATATTTT. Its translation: CASSQDIQDGNTIYF.

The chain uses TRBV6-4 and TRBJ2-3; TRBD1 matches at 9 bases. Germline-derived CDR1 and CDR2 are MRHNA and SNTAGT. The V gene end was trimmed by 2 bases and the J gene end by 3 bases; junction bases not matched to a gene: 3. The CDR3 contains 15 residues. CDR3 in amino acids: CASSDTGQGTDTQYF. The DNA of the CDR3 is TGTGCCAGCAGTGACACGGGACAGGGTACAGATACGCAGTATTTT.

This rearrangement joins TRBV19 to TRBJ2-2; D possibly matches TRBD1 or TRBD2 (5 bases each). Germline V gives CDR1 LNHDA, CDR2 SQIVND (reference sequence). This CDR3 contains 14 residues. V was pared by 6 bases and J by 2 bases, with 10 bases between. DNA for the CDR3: TGTGCCAGTAGCCCCGGGACCAACACCGGGGAGCTGTTTTTT. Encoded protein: CASSPGTNTGELFF.

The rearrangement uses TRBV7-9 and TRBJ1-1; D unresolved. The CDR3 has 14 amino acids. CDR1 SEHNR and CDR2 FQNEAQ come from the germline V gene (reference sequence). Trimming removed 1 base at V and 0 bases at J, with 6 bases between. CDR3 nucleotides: TGTGCCAGCAGCTTAGGGGGTATGAACACTGAAGCTTTCTTT. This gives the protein CASSLGGMNTEAFF.

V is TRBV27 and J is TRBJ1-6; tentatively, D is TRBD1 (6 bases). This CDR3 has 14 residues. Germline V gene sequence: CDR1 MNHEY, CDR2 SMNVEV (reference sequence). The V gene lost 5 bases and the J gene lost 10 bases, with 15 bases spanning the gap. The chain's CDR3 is CASSTDSRGSPLHF. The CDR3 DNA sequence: TGTGCCAGCAGTACGGACAGCCGGGGGTCACCCCTCCACTTT.

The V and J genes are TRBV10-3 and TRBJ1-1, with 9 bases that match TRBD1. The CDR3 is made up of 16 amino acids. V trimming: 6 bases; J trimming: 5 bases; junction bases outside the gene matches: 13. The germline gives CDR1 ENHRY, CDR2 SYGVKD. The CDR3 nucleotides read TGTGCCATCAGCCCAACAGGGGGCGCTTCGGTAACTGAAGCTTTCTTT. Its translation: CAISPTGGASVTEAFF.